These 32 T cell receptor beta chains were sequenced from one sample in a study of blood T cells in healthy people across ages. Primers used in a second PCR of about 6 to 12 cycles were a sample-barcoded 5' primer and a J-beta primer mix. TCRdb re-derived calls from the 5' RACE reads in MiXCR, one entry per CDR3 protein. The sample carries 1.5 million to 2 million distinct CDR3 sequences, roughly 27% recorded once. Input material: blood. These receptors were taken from a woman under 40 in good health.

This clonotype was detected a few times. This chain joins TRBV12-3 or TRBV12-4 and TRBJ1-2; 8 nucleotides align to TRBD1. V lost 6 bases, J lost 7 bases, and 7 bases stayed unmatched. This CDR3 contains 13 residues. CDR3 sequence: CASSKTTGGGYTF. The CDR3 DNA reads TGTGCCAGCAGCAAAACCACAGGGGGTGGCTACACCTTC.

Regarding this clonotype: Possible read error: a much larger clone is one base away. V and J are TRBV28 and TRBJ2-6; the D is unclear. The CDR3 runs 15 residues. Germline V gene lookup returns CDR1 MDHEN and CDR2 SYDVKM. CDR3 loop: CAGSTTLSGANVLTF. CDR3 DNA sequence: TGTGCCGGCAGTACGACTCTCTCTGGGGCCAACGTCCTGACTTTC.

As DNA, the CDR3 is TGCAGTGCTAGAGATTTCCAGCGGGGAGGAGACAATGAGCAGTTCTTC. Protein sequence: CSARDFQRGGDNEQFF. This sequence joins TRBV20-1 and TRBJ2-1; TRBD2 aligns across 7 bases. The CDR3 is made up of 16 amino acids. Germline CDR1 is DFQATT and CDR2 is SNEGSKA (reference sequence). J gave up 5 bases and V 0 bases, and 10 bases lay outside the gene matches.

The gene calls are TRBV7-9 and TRBJ2-7; the D gene is possibly TRBD2 (6 bases). Germline-derived CDR1 and CDR2 are SEHNR and FQNEAQ (reference sequence). Trimming left V 4 bases short and J 7 bases short, with 17 bases between. The length of the CDR3 is 14 residues. CDR3 in DNA: TGTGCCAGCAGCTCCGGGACTTTTTCCAATGAGCAGTACTTC. This translates into CASSSGTFSNEQYF.

In its sample, this clonotype was seen once. The CDR3 nucleotides are TGTGCCAGCAGCCGAGGGGGACCTGCGAAAGGCTACACCTTC. Protein sequence: CASSRGGPAKGYTF. The chain joins TRBV7-9 to TRBJ1-2; tentatively, D is TRBD1 (6 bases). The germline V and J ends were trimmed by 5 bases and 8 bases, with 18 bases remaining between them. The CDR3 has 14 residues. The germline V gene encodes CDR1 SEHNR and CDR2 FQNEAQ (reference sequence).

This clonotype was recorded a few times. The genes are TRBV20-1 and TRBJ2-7; D is perhaps TRBD1 or TRBD2 (5 bases each). The V end lost 0 bases, the J end lost 6 bases, and 12 bases lay between the germline ends. CDR3 length: 13 amino acids. In germline, CDR1 is DFQATT, CDR2 SNEGSKA (reference sequence). This CDR3 reads CSARDGTKGEQYF. For the CDR3, the DNA is TGCAGTGCTAGAGATGGGACGAAGGGCGAGCAGTACTTC.

The CDR3 nucleotides are TGCGCCAGCAGCTTGATCAGTCGGACAGTTAATTCACCCCTCCACTTT. Translation: CASSLISRTVNSPLHF. V and J are TRBV5-1 and TRBJ1-6; D perhaps matches TRBD1 (6 bases). This CDR3 is built from 16 residues. Deletions cut 1 base from V and 6 bases from J, with 14 bases between. Germline V lookup: CDR1 SGHRS, CDR2 YFSETQ.

Concerning this clonotype: This sequence may be a read error, since a much larger clone differs from it by one base. The V gene is TRBV2, the J gene TRBJ2-7, with D possibly being TRBD1 (6 bases). Trimming cost V 7 bases and J 5 bases, with 18 bases left between them. CDR3 length: 14 residues. Germline V CDR1 and CDR2: SNHLY, FYNNEI. CDR3 amino acids: CASNLKQGRHEQYF. CDR3 nucleotides: TGTGCCAGCAATCTCAAACAGGGTAGACACGAGCAGTACTTC.

This clonotype has a count of ten or more. The J gene is TRBJ2-7, the V gene TRBV29-1, with D tentatively TRBD1 (5 bases). CDR1 is SQVTM and CDR2 is ANQGSEA in the germline V gene. V lost 4 bases to trimming and J lost 3 bases, with 10 bases between them. There are 12 residues in the CDR3. CDR3 sequence reads: CSVGIGDYEQYF. The DNA of the CDR3 is TGCAGCGTTGGAATAGGGGACTACGAGCAGTACTTC.

The V and J genes are TRBV7-2 and TRBJ2-4; 7 nucleotides align to TRBD2. The CDR3 loop spans 17 amino acids. Germline V CDR1 and CDR2: SGHTA, FQGNSA. V dropped 0 bases and J dropped 3; count of bases not matched to a gene: 8. For the CDR3, the DNA is TGTGCCAGCAGCTTAGCACCCCTGGGGGGGGACAAAAACATTCAGTACTTC. As protein: CASSLAPLGGDKNIQYF.

This chain links TRBV29-1 with TRBJ2-3, with D tentatively TRBD2 (5 bases). CDR1 and CDR2 from the germline V gene are SQVTM and ANQGSEA. V was clipped by 0 bases and J by 7 bases, with 11 bases between them. There are 13 residues in the CDR3. The DNA for the CDR3 is TGCAGCGTTGAAGATGCGGGCTTCTATACGCAGTATTTT. It encodes CSVEDAGFYTQYF.

This chain links TRBV7-9 with TRBJ2-1; tentative D call: TRBD1 (6 bases). CDR1 is SEHNR and CDR2 is FQNEAQ in the germline V gene (reference sequence). This CDR3 has 15 amino acids. The V end lost 5 bases, the J end lost 5 bases, and 16 bases lay between the germline ends. DNA for the CDR3: TGTGCCAGCAGCCTATACTCTGAGGGGGACAATGAGCAGTTCTTC. Residues: CASSLYSEGDNEQFF.

This clonotype was seen a few times. V and J are TRBV10-3 and TRBJ1-4; D not resolved. The length of the CDR3 is 17 residues. Trimming took 0 bases from V and 0 from J, leaving 11 bases between them. CDR1 and CDR2 from the germline V gene are ENHRY and SYGVKD. The chain's CDR3 is CAISESKQEATNEKLFF. DNA of the CDR3: TGTGCCATCAGTGAGTCGAAGCAGGAAGCAACTAATGAAAAACTGTTTTTT.

V gene TRBV11-2 combines with J gene TRBJ2-5; D tentatively fits TRBD1 or TRBD2 (7 bases each). The germline CDR1 and CDR2 sequences are SGHAT and FQNNGV. The V and J ends lost 1 base and 1 base respectively, with 13 bases between them. This CDR3 has 16 residues. CDR3 loop: CASSLVPRGGQETQYF. The DNA of the CDR3 is TGTGCCAGCAGCTTAGTCCCCAGGGGGGGCCAAGAGACCCAGTACTTC.

This clonotype was picked up many times. This rearrangement joins TRBV20-1 to TRBJ2-5, with TRBD2 matching 8 bases. V lost 5 bases and J lost 4; bases outside the gene matches: 9. CDR3 length equals 14 residues. Germline CDR1 and CDR2: DFQATT and SNEGSKA (reference sequence). CDR3 residues: CSALKWRGAETQYF. Written as DNA, the CDR3 is TGCAGTGCTCTAAAGTGGCGGGGGGCAGAGACCCAGTACTTC.

This clonotype was counted only a few times. The genes are TRBV7-9 and TRBJ2-5; tentatively, D is TRBD1 or TRBD2 (7 bases each). Germline-derived CDR1 and CDR2 are SEHNR and FQNEAQ (reference sequence). The CDR3 sequence is 16 residues long. Trimming took 3 bases from V and 2 from J, leaving 16 bases between them. The CDR3 bases are TGTGCCAGCAGCTTGTGGGGAGCGGGACAGCAAGAGACCCAGTACTTC. This codes for CASSLWGAGQQETQYF.

On this clonotype itself: At one boundary the junction diverges from the germline segment, which might be a read error. The chain uses TRBV18 and TRBJ1-1; D remains ambiguous. The CDR3 sequence is 13 residues long. Germline V gene lookup returns CDR1 KGHSH and CDR2 LQKENI. CDR3 sequence: CASAPALNTEAFF. Here the CDR3 DNA reads TGTGCCAGCGCACCAGCCCTGAACACTGAAGCTTTCTTT.

The chain carries TRBV2 and TRBJ1-5; 7 positions agree with TRBD1. V was clipped by 7 bases and J by 4 bases; unmatched bases: 10. The CDR3 runs to 15 residues. Per germline, CDR1 SNHLY and CDR2 FYNNEI. The CDR3 DNA reads TGTGCCAGCACCCAGGAGGGGGCTAGAAATCAGCCCCAGCATTTT. This translates into CASTQEGARNQPQHF.

This rearrangement joins TRBV20-1 to TRBJ2-1; D is perhaps TRBD2 (7 bases). This CDR3 has 15 residues. V lost 1 base to trimming and J lost 6 bases, with 16 bases between them. The germline V gene encodes CDR1 DFQATT and CDR2 SNEGSKA (reference sequence). Written as DNA, the CDR3 is TGCAGTGCTAGAGGAGGTGGGGGGGCCACCAATGAGCAGTTCTTC. Translation gives CSARGGGGATNEQFF.

The chain employs TRBV7-9 and TRBJ2-5, with D tentatively TRBD1 or TRBD2 (5 bases each). CDR1 SEHNR and CDR2 FQNEAQ come from the germline V gene (reference sequence). CDR3 length: 15 amino acids. The V gene lost 1 base and the J gene lost 5 bases, with 14 bases spanning the gap. CDR3 DNA sequence: TGTGCCAGCAGCTTAGAAGGTTCCAGGGACGAGACCCAGTACTTC. Translating it yields CASSLEGSRDETQYF.

The V and J genes are TRBV25-1 and TRBJ1-2, with a weak D call TRBD1 (5 bases). With 2 bases removed from V and 4 bases from J, the gap between germline ends came to 14 bases. The germline CDR1 and CDR2 sequences are MGHDK and SYGVNS. The CDR3 totals 15 residues. CDR3 loop: CASSEKVTTAYGYTF. The CDR3 DNA follows: TGTGCCAGCAGTGAAAAGGTGACGACAGCCTATGGCTACACCTTC.

This chain connects TRBV28 to TRBJ1-1; no reliable D call. V was pared by 3 bases and J by 3 bases, with 5 bases between. This CDR3 spans 12 amino acids. Germline lookup yields CDR1 MDHEN and CDR2 SYDVKM. Here the CDR3 reads CASSFLYTEAFF. CDR3 DNA sequence: TGTGCCAGCAGTTTTCTCTACACTGAAGCTTTCTTT. The full variable domain, its missing parts supplied by reference TRBV28 and TRBJ1-1, is DVKVTQSSRYLVKRTGEKVFLECVQDMDHENMFWYRQDPGLGLRLIYFSYDVKMKEKGDIPEGYSVSREKKERFSLILESASTNQTSMYLCASSFLYTEAFFGQGTRLTVV.

This clonotype has more than one count but fewer than ten. J is TRBJ1-1 and V is TRBV29-1; 7 bases agree with TRBD1. Trimming took 3 bases from V and 4 from J; bases not matched to a gene: 8. The CDR3 runs to 14 residues. CDR1 and CDR2 (germline): SQVTM, ANQGSEA. This chain's CDR3 is CSVDGNRGVTEAFF. In DNA form, the CDR3 reads TGCAGCGTTGACGGGAACAGGGGCGTCACTGAAGCTTTCTTT. Full variable domain (missing parts from reference TRBV29-1 and TRBJ1-1): SAVISQKPSRDICQRGTSLTIQCQVDSQVTMMFWYRQQPGQSLTLIATANQGSEATYESGFVIDKFPISRPNLTFSTLTVSNMSPEDSSIYLCSVDGNRGVTEAFFGQGTRLTVV.

The V and J genes are TRBV7-2 and TRBJ1-3; the match to TRBD1 covers 7 bases. CDR1 and CDR2 from the germline V gene are SGHTA and FQGNSA. The trim removed 6 bases at V and 1 base at J, leaving 6 bases unmatched. This CDR3 contains 15 residues. CDR3 in DNA: TGTGCCAGCAGGCTAACAGGGGTATCTGGAAACACCATATATTTT. Amino acid sequence: CASRLTGVSGNTIYF.

This clonotype was seen only a few times. This chain uses TRBV29-1 with TRBJ1-5; tentative D call: TRBD1 (6 bases). CDR1 is SQVTM and CDR2 is ANQGSEA in the germline V gene. Trimming removed 3 bases at V and 13 bases at J, with 22 bases between. This CDR3 has 14 residues. CDR3 bases: TGCAGCGTTGACCATGGGGCAGGGGACCAGAATCAGCATTTT. Protein: CSVDHGAGDQNQHF. Full variable domain (rest looked up from reference TRBV29-1 and TRBJ1-5): SAVISQKPSRDICQRGTSLTIQCQVDSQVTMMFWYRQQPGQSLTLIATANQGSEATYESGFVIDKFPISRPNLTFSTLTVSNMSPEDSSIYLCSVDHGAGDQNQHFGDGTRLSIL.

Many counts were recorded for this clonotype. The chain joins TRBV15 to TRBJ2-4, with D perhaps matching TRBD1 (6 bases). V lost 0 bases to trimming and J lost 1 base, with 13 bases between them. This CDR3 contains 17 residues. CDR1 is LNHNV, CDR2 YYDKDF, per germline (reference sequence). CDR3 nucleotide sequence: TGTGCCACCAGCAGAGAGGGGGCCGGGTGGGCCAAAAACATTCAGTACTTC. Translated: CATSREGAGWAKNIQYF.

This chain connects TRBV7-2 to TRBJ1-2, with D perhaps matching TRBD1 (5 bases). The germline gives CDR1 SGHTA, CDR2 FQGNSA. Trimming pared 5 bases from V and 2 bases from J, leaving 15 bases between. This CDR3 contains 15 residues. The CDR3 DNA reads TGTGCCAGCAGCCCAGTGGGGGGGGGGAACTATGGCTACACCTTC. Protein sequence: CASSPVGGGNYGYTF.

V gene TRBV18 combines with J gene TRBJ1-5; TRBD1 agrees at 8 bases. Unmatched junction bases numbered 6, after V lost 1 base and J lost 7 bases. The CDR3 contains 15 residues. Germline CDR1 KGHSH, CDR2 LQKENI. The chain's CDR3 is CASSPQTGGDQPQHF. The CDR3 DNA sequence: TGTGCCAGCTCACCACAAACAGGGGGGGACCAGCCCCAGCATTTT.

This chain connects TRBV12-5 to TRBJ2-2; TRBD1 matches at 7 bases. The trim removed 5 bases at V and 6 bases at J, leaving 6 bases unmatched. The CDR3 contains 14 residues. Germline V gene lookup returns CDR1 LGHNT and CDR2 FRNRAP. CDR3 protein: CASGEDRTSGELFF. DNA of the CDR3: TGTGCTAGTGGTGAGGACAGGACGTCCGGGGAGCTGTTTTTT.

Ten or more counts support this clonotype. CDR3 sequence (DNA): TGCAGTGCTAGACCAGTGGGGACTAGCGTCTCCTACGAGCAGTACTTC. Encoded protein: CSARPVGTSVSYEQYF. The chain carries TRBV20-1 and TRBJ2-7; 10 bases are a match to TRBD2. V was pared by 2 bases and J by 0 bases, with 7 bases of the junction left unmatched. The CDR3 covers 16 residues. From germline, CDR1 is DFQATT and CDR2 SNEGSKA (reference sequence).

The CDR3 DNA reads as TGTGCCAGTGATACTAGGGGTTCGGAAGAGACCCAGTACTTC. Translation: CASDTRGSEETQYF. The chain carries TRBV6-2 or TRBV6-3 and TRBJ2-7; D tentatively reads TRBD1 or TRBD2 (5 bases each). The DNA end favors TRBJ2-5, so the J call may be wrong. This CDR3 is 14 amino acids long. Germline V CDR1 and CDR2: MNHEY, SVGEGT.

This chain uses TRBV12-3 or TRBV12-4 with TRBJ2-1; D uncertain. V was clipped by 7 bases and J by 6 bases, with 16 bases between them. This CDR3 has 14 residues. The CDR3 DNA follows: TGTGCCAGCACCGTTAGTCGGCTAACCAATGAGCAGTTCTTC. This sequence encodes CASTVSRLTNEQFF.